This T cell receptor (beta chain) originates from a study of blood T cells in healthy people across ages. General study points: TCR beta diversity was tightly associated with the proportion of naive T cells. Both naive CD4+ cell counts and diversity were greater in long-lived donors than in aged donors.

Alongside a J-beta primer mix, a sample-barcoded 5' primer served in a second PCR lasting about 7 to 12 cycles. Sequencing of every sample gave 2.5 million or more CDR3-containing paired-end reads. In TCRdb, the 5' RACE reads were re-called with MiXCR into one record per CDR3 protein. The sample yields about 1.5 million distinct CDR3 sequences, 35% to 45% seen once. The extraction recovered at least 5.5 micrograms of total RNA per sample. Note on this clonotype: The antigen remains undetermined.

This CDR3 spans 14 amino acids. Germline V gene sequence: CDR1 LGHDT, CDR2 YNNKEL (reference sequence). The germline V and J ends were trimmed by 4 bases and 3 bases, with 10 bases remaining between them. The TCR was taken from a woman aged 18-30 years in good health. The genes are TRBV3-1 and TRBJ1-5; D call uncertain. The sample taken for sequencing was blood. CDR3 amino acids: CASSRERSNQPQHF. CDR3 bases: TGTGCCAGCAGCCGAGAGCGGTCCAATCAGCCCCAGCATTTT.